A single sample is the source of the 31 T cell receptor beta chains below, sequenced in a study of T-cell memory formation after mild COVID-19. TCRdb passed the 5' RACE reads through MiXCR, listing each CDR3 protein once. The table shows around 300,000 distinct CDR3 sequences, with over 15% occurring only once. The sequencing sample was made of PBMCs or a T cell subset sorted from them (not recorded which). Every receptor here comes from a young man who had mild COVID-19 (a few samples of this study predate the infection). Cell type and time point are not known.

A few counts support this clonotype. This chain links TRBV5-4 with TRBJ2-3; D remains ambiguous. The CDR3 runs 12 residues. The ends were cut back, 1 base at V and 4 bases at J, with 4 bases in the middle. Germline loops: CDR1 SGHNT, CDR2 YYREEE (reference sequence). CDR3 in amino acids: CASSLWADTQYF. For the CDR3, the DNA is TGTGCCAGCAGCTTGTGGGCAGATACGCAGTATTTT. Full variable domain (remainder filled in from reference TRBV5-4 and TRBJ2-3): ETGVTQSPTHLIKTRGQQVTLRCSSQSGHNTVSWYQQALGQGPQFIFQYYREEENGRGNFPPRFSGLQFPNYSSELNVNALELDDSALYLCASSLWADTQYFGPGTRLTVL.

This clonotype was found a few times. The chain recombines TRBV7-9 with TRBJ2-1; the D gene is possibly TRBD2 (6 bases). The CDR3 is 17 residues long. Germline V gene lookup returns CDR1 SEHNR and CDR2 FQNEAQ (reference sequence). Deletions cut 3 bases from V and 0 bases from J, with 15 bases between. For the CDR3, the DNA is TGTGCCAGCAGCTTGGAGGGGATAAGTTACTCCTACAATGAGCAGTTCTTC. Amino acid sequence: CASSLEGISYSYNEQFF.

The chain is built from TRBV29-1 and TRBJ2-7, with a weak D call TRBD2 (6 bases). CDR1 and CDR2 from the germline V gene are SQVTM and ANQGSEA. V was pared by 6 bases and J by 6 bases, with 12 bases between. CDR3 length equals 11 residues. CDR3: CSVYQGGEQYF. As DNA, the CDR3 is TGCAGCGTCTATCAGGGAGGCGAGCAGTACTTC.

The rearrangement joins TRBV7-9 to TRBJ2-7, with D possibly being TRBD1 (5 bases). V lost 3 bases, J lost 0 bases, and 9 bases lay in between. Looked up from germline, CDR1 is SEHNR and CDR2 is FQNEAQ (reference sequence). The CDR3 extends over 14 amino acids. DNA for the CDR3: TGTGCCAGCAGCTTGCAGGGAAGCTCCTACGAGCAGTACGTC. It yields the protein CASSLQGSSYEQYV.

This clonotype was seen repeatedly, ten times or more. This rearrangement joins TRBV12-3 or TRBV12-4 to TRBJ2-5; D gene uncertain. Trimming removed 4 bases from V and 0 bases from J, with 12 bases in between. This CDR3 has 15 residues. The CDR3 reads CASSSVYGHQETQYF. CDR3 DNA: TGTGCCAGCAGTTCCGTGTACGGACACCAAGAGACCCAGTACTTC.

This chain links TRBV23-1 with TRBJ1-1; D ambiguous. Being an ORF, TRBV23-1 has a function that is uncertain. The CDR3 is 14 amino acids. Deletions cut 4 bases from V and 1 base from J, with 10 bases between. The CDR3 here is CASSRGYQNTEAFF. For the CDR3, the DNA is TGCGCCAGCAGTCGCGGCTATCAGAACACTGAAGCTTTCTTT.

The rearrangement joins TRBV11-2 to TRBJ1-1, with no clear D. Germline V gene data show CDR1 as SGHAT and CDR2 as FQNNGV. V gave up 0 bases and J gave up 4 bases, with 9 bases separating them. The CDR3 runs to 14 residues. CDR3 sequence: CASSLDRGSTEAFF. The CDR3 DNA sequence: TGTGCCAGCAGCTTAGATCGGGGAAGCACTGAAGCTTTCTTT.

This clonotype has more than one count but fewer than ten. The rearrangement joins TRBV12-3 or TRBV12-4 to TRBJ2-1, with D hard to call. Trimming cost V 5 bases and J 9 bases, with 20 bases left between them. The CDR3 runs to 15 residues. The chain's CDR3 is CASSTDLTPSGEQFF. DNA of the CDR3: TGTGCCAGCAGTACGGACCTAACCCCGTCAGGTGAGCAGTTCTTC.

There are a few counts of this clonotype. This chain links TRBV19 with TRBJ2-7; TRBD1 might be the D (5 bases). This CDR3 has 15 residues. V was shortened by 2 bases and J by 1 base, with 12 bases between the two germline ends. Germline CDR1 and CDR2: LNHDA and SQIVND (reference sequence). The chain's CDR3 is CASSIFGGASYEQYF. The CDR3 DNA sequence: TGTGCCAGTAGTATATTCGGTGGGGCTTCCTACGAGCAGTACTTC.

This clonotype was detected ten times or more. DNA of the CDR3: TGTGCCAGCAGCCCCCGGGACAGGATTAATTCACCCCTCCACTTT. This sequence encodes CASSPRDRINSPLHF. This sequence joins TRBV3-1 and TRBJ1-6; 8 nucleotides line up with TRBD1. The CDR3 sequence is 15 residues long. The V segment lost 4 bases and the J segment 6 bases; nucleotides outside the gene matches: 5. The germline V gene has CDR1 LGHDT and CDR2 YNNKEL (reference sequence).

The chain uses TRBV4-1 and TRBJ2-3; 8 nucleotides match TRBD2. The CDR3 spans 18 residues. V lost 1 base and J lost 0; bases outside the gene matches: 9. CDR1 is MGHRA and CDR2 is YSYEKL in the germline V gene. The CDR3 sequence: CASSQGRGAFASTDTQYF. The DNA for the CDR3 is TGCGCCAGCAGCCAAGGGCGGGGGGCCTTCGCAAGCACAGATACGCAGTATTTT.

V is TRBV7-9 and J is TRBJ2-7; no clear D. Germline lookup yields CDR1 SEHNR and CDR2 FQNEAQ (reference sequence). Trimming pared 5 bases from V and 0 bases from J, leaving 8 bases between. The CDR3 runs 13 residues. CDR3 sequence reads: CASSPDPSYEQYV. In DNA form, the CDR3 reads TGTGCCAGCAGCCCCGATCCCTCCTACGAGCAGTACGTC.

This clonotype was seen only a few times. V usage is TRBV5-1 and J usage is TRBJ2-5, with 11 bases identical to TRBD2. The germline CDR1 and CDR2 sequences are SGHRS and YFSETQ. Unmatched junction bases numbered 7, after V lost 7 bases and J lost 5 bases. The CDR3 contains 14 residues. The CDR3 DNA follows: TGCGCCAGCGGCGGACTAGCGGGTACCGAGACCCAGTACTTC. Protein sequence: CASGGLAGTETQYF. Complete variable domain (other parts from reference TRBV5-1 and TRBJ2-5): KAGVTQTPRYLIKTRGQQVTLSCSPISGHRSVSWYQQTPGQGLQFLFEYFSETQRNKGNFPGRFSGRQFSNSRSEMNVSTLELGDSALYLCASGGLAGTETQYFGPGTRLLVL.

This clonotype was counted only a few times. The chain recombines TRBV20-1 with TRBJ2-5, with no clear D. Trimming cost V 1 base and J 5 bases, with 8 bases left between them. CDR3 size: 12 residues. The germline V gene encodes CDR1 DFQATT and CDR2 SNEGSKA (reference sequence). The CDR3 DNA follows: TGCAGTGCTAGAGCGACCTATGAGACCCAGTACTTC. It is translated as CSARATYETQYF.

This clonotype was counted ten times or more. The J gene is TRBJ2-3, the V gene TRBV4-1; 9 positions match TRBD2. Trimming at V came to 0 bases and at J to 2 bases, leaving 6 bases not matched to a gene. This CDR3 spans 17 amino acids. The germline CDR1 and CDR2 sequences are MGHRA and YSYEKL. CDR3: CASSQELTSGFTDTQYF. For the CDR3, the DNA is TGCGCCAGCAGCCAAGAACTGACTAGCGGATTCACAGATACGCAGTATTTT.

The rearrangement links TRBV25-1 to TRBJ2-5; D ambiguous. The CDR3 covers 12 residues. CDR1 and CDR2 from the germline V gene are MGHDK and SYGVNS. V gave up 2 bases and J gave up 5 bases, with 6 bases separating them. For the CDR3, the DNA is TGTGCCAGCAGTGAAGCCCCGGAGACCCAGTACTTC. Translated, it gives CASSEAPETQYF. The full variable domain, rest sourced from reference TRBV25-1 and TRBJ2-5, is EADIYQTPRYLVIGTGKKITLECSQTMGHDKMYWYQQDPGMELHLIHYSYGVNSTEKGDLSSESTVSRIRTEHFPLTLESARPSHTSQYLCASSEAPETQYFGPGTRLLVL.

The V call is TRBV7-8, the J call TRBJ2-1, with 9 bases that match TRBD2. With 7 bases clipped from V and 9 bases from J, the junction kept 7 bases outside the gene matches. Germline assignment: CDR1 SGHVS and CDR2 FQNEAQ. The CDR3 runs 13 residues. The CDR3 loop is CASTGGGAGEQFF. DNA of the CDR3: TGTGCCAGCACAGGCGGGGGGGCTGGTGAGCAGTTCTTC.

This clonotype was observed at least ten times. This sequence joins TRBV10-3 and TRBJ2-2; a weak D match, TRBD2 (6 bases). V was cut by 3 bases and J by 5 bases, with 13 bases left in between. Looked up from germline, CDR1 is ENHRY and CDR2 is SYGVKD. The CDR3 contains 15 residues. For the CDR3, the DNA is TGTGCCATCAGTGATAGGGCGGGGACGACCGGGGAGCTGTTTTTT. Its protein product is CAISDRAGTTGELFF.

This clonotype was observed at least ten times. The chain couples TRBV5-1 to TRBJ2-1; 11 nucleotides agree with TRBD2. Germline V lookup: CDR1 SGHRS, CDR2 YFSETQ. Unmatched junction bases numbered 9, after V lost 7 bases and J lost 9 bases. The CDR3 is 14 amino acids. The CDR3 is CASLGGTSGREQFF. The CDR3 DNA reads TGCGCCAGCCTCGGTGGGACTAGCGGCCGTGAGCAGTTCTTC.

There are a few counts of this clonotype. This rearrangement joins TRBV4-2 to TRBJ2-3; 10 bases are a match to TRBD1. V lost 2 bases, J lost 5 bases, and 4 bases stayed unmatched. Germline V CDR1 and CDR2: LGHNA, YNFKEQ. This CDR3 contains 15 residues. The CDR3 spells CASSQRDRGRDTQYF. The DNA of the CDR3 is TGTGCCAGCAGCCAACGGGACAGGGGCAGAGATACGCAGTATTTT.

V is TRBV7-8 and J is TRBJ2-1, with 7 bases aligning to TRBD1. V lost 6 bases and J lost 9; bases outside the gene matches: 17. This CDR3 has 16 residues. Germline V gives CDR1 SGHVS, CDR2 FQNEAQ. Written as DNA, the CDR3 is TGTGCCAGCAGGTCGGAGACAGGGCTTACCTGGGGTGAGCAGTTCTTC. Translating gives CASRSETGLTWGEQFF.

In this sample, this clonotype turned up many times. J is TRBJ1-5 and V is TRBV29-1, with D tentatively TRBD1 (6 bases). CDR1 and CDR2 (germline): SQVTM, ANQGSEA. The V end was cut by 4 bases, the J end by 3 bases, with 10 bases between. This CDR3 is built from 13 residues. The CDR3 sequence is CSVVQGLNQPQHF. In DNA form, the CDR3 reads TGCAGCGTTGTACAGGGCCTCAATCAGCCCCAGCATTTT.

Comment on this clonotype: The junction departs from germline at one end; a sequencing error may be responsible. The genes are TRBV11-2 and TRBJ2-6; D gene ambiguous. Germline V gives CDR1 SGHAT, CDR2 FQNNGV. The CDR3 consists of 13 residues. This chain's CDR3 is CASSLVGANVLTF. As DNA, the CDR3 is TGTGCCAGCAGTTTAGTTGGGGCCAACGTCCTGACTTTC. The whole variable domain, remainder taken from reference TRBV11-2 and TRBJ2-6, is EAGVAQSPRYKIIEKRQSVAFWCNPISGHATLYWYQQILGQGPKLLIQFQNNGVVDDSQLPKDRFSAERLKGVDSTLKIQPAKLEDSAVYLCASSLVGANVLTFGAGSRLTVL.

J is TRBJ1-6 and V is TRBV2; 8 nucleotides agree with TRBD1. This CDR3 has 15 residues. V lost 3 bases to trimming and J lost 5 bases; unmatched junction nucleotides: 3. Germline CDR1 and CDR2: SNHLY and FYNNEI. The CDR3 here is CASSDQGQDNSPLHF. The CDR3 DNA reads TGTGCCAGCAGTGACCAGGGACAGGATAATTCACCCCTCCACTTT.

The CDR3 DNA reads as TGTGCCAGCAGCGCGGACAGGGCAGACACTGAAGCTTTCTTT. Amino acids: CASSADRADTEAFF. The V and J genes are TRBV9 and TRBJ1-1; 8 nucleotides agree with TRBD1. Germline CDR1 is SGDLS and CDR2 is YYNGEE. Trimming removed 3 bases from V and 3 bases from J; junction bases left unmatched: 4. The CDR3 consists of 14 residues.

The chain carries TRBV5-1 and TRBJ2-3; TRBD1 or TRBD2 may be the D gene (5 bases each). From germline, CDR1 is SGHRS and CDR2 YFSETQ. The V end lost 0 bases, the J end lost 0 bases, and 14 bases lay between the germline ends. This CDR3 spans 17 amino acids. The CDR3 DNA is TGCGCCAGCAGCTTGGCCGGGACGCAACGTAGCACAGATACGCAGTATTTT. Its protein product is CASSLAGTQRSTDTQYF.

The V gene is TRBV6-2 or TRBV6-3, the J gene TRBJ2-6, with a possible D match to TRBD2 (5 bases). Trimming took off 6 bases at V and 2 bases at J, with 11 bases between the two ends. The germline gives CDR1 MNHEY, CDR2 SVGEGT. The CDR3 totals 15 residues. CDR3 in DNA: TGTGCCAGCAGACCAGACGGGACTGGGGCCAACGTCCTGACTTTC. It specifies CASRPDGTGANVLTF.

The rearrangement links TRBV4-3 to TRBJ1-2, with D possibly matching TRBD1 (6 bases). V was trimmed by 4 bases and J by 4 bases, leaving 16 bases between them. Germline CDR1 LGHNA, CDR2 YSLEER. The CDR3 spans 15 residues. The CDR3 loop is CASSPREGGLYGYTF. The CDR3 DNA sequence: TGCGCCAGCAGCCCCAGAGAAGGGGGACTCTATGGCTACACCTTC.

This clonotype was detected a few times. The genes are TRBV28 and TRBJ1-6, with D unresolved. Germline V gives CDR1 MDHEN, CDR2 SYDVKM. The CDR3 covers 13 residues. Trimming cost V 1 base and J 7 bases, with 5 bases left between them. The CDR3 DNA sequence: TGTGCCAGCAGTTTATCGGGGAATTCACCCCTCCACTTT. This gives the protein CASSLSGNSPLHF.

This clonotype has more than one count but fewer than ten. This CDR3 reads CASRATGHYGYTF. The CDR3 nucleotides read TGTGCCAGCAGAGCGACCGGCCACTATGGCTACACCTTC. The J gene is TRBJ1-2, the V gene TRBV3-1; no clear D gene. Between the trimmed V and J ends, which lost 6 bases and 3 bases, there was a span of 11 bases. Germline lookup yields CDR1 LGHDT and CDR2 YNNKEL (reference sequence). The CDR3 is made up of 13 amino acids.

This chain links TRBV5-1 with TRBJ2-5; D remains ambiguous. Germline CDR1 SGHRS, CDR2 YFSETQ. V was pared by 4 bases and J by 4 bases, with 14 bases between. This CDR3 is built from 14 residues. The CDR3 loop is CASSPADQTETQYF. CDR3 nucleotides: TGCGCCAGCAGCCCAGCCGACCAGACAGAGACCCAGTACTTC.